The rows below give T cell receptor beta chains drawn from one sample of a study of T cell responses to AZD1222 COVID-19 vaccine. Produced via immunoSEQ multiplex PCR; TCRdb's table is partial and in-frame only. The table lists some 150,000 clones, about 92% of them singletons. The sequencing here drew on peripheral blood, taken on day 0 of MenACWY control vaccination. The receptors come from an adult in good health. CDR3s include the opening cysteine and the closing phenylalanine or tryptophan. D genes are given only for firm matches. Expanded clones get a size class; other rows say once, few or many, or leave the size out.

TRBJ1-1 | NA | TRBV19 | NA | TGTGCCGTAAGGCCGGCGGTGGGCACTGAAGCTTTCTTT | CAVRPAVGTEAFF
TRBJ2-3 | NA | TRBV9 | once | TGTGCCAGCAGCGTAGTCGCCGGGACCCGCACAGATACGCAGTATTTT | CASSVVAGTRTDTQYF
TRBJ1-5 | NA | TRBV28 | NA | TGTGCCAGCCAAAAGGGGCAAGATAATCAGCCCCAGCATTTT | CASQKGQDNQPQHF
TRBJ1-6 | NA | TRBV7-9 | NA | TGTGCCAGCAGCTTAGAATCGGAACTGAGCTCACCCCTCCACTTT | CASSLESELSSPLHF
TRBJ2-7 | NA | TRBV19 | NA | TGTGCCAGTAACCCCGGTCCCAATGCCCACGAGCAGTACTTC | CASNPGPNAHEQYF
TRBJ1-2 | NA | TRBV12-3/TRBV12-4 | NA | TGTGCCAGCAGTTGGGGGGACTATGGCTACACCTTC | CASSWGDYGYTF
TRBJ1-1 | NA | TRBV6-6 | NA | TGTGCCAGCAGTTATATAGGGGACTATGAAGCTTTCTTT | CASSYIGDYEAFF
TRBJ1-1 | NA | TRBV9 | NA | TGTGCCAGCAGCGCCCAGGGTAAATTAGATGGAGAAGCTTTCTTT | CASSAQGKLDGEAFF
TRBJ1-1 | NA | TRBV30 | NA | TGTGCCTGGAGTGTCGGACCGACGAACACTGAAGCTTTCTTT | CAWSVGPTNTEAFF
TRBJ1-2 | NA | TRBV24-1 | NA | TGTGCCACCAGTGATTTAACAGGGTGGGATGGCTACACCTTC | CATSDLTGWDGYTF
TRBJ2-5 | TRBD1 | TRBV2 | few | TGTGCCAGCAGTGAGGCACCCAGGGGGTCAGAGACCCAGTACTTC | CASSEAPRGSETQYF
TRBJ2-7 | NA | TRBV7-9 | NA | TGTGCCAGCAGAGGGGACACGCGGCGTGTAGGCGAGCAGTACTTC | CASRGDTRRVGEQYF
TRBJ2-4 | NA | TRBV28 | NA | TGTGCCAGCAGAGCGACGGGACAAAACATTCAGTACTTC | CASRATGQNIQYF
TRBJ2-7 | NA | TRBV6-5 | NA | TGTGCCAGCAGTTACTCGGAGGGGGCTGAAGGGGAGTACTTC | CASSYSEGAEGEYF
TRBJ2-7 | TRBD1 | TRBV11-2 | NA | TGTGCCAGCAGCCTCTACTCGGGACAGGCCCCCCCGTACTTC | CASSLYSGQAPPYF
TRBJ1-1 | TRBD1 | TRBV6-5 | NA | TGTGCCAGCCGAACAGGGGGCACTGAAGCTTTCTTT | CASRTGGTEAFF
TRBJ2-7 | TRBD2 | TRBV3-1/TRBV3-2 | once | TGTGCCAGCAGCCAAAGGGAGGGTAGTTCCGAGCAGTACTTC | CASSQREGSSEQYF
TRBJ1-2 | NA | TRBV6-2/TRBV6-3 | few | TGTGCCAGCAGTTACAATGAGGTCTCAGGCTACACCTTC | CASSYNEVSGYTF
TRBJ2-2 | NA | TRBV7-8 | NA | TGTGCCAGCAGCCTATCGAAGAACACCGGGGAGCTGTTTTTT | CASSLSKNTGELFF
TRBJ2-2 | TRBD1 | TRBV5-4 | NA | TGTGCCAGCAGCATCGGACAGGGTCCTTACACCGGGGAGCTGTTTTTT | CASSIGQGPYTGELFF
TRBJ2-2 | TRBD1 | TRBV7-9 | few | TGTGCCAGCAGCTTTAAGGGGGCTAACACCGGGGAGCTGTTTTTT | CASSFKGANTGELFF
TRBJ1-1 | NA | TRBV5-4 | NA | TGTGCCAGCAGCACAACAGGGAGGAACACTGAAGCTTTCTTT | CASSTTGRNTEAFF
TRBJ1-1 | NA | TRBV6-1 | NA | TGTGCCAGCAGTGAAGCAGGGCGTACTGAAGCTTTCTTT | CASSEAGRTEAFF
TRBJ2-7 | NA | TRBV18 | NA | TGTGCCAGCTCACCTACGACCCCAACCTACGAGCAGTACTTC | CASSPTTPTYEQYF
TRBJ1-2 | TRBD1 | TRBV4-3 | NA | TGCGCCAGCAGCCAAGAGTGGGTAACAGGGGACTATGGCTACACCTTC | CASSQEWVTGDYGYTF
TRBJ2-7 | NA | TRBV28 | NA | TGTGCCAGCAGTTCCCCGGACGGTTACGAGCAGTACTTC | CASSSPDGYEQYF
TRBJ1-5 | TRBD1 | TRBV16 | NA | TGTGCCAGCAGCCACCTGGACAGGGGGAGCAATCAGCCCCAGCATTTT | CASSHLDRGSNQPQHF
TRBJ1-3 | NA | TRBV19 | NA | TGTGCCAGTAGTGGACAGCCGTCCTCTGGAAACACCATATATTTT | CASSGQPSSGNTIYF
TRBJ1-5 | NA | TRBV6-6 | NA | TGTGCCAGCAGTTACTCGAGTGATCCTCGGCATTTT | CASSYSSDPRHF
TRBJ2-2 | NA | TRBV5-1 | NA | TGCGCCAGCAGCTTGGAGGCCCCCGGGGAGCTGTTTTTT | CASSLEAPGELFF
TRBJ2-2 | TRBD2 | TRBV30 | NA | TGTGCCTGGAGTGTAATGGGGACGGGAGGGGCCGGGGAGCTGTTTTTT | CAWSVMGTGGAGELFF
TRBJ2-7 | TRBD1 | TRBV2 | NA | TGTGCCAGCAGTGATAGACAGGGGGCGGTCGCGCAGTACTTC | CASSDRQGAVAQYF
TRBJ2-1 | NA | TRBV5-1 | NA | TGCGCCAGCAGTTTCCAGGAGCTCGGGGCCAATGAGCAGTTCTTC | CASSFQELGANEQFF
TRBJ2-7 | TRBD1 | TRBV9 | once | TGTGCCAGCAGCGTAGGCAGGGACAGCTACGAGCAGTACTTC | CASSVGRDSYEQYF
TRBJ1-1 | NA | TRBV5-1 | NA | TGCGCCAGCAGCCTGATGTCCCTGAACACTGAAGCTTTCTTT | CASSLMSLNTEAFF
TRBJ1-1 | NA | TRBV12-3/TRBV12-4 | NA | TGTGCCAGCAGACAGGGAAGAACTGAAGCTTTCTTT | CASRQGRTEAFF
TRBJ2-7 | NA | TRBV10-3 | NA | TGTGCCATCAGTGACGGAAGGGGTGGCGAGCAGTACTTC | CAISDGRGGEQYF
TRBJ2-3 | TRBD1 | TRBV27 | NA | TGTGCCAGCAGCACTGTAGGGGGCAGCACAGATACGCAGTATTTT | CASSTVGGSTDTQYF
TRBJ1-1 | NA | TRBV5-6 | NA | TGTGCCAGCAGCTTACGTGGAACTGAAGCTTTCTTT | CASSLRGTEAFF
TRBJ1-2 | NA | TRBV5-6 | NA | TGTGCCAGCAGCTTGCTCCAGGGGAGGGGTGGCTACACCTTC | CASSLLQGRGGYTF
TRBJ2-1 | NA | TRBV7-8 | NA | TGTGCCAGCAGCTGGGGGCCCTGGGCATCGAGCTCCTACAATGAGCAGTTCTTC | CASSWGPWASSSYNEQFF
TRBJ2-6 | NA | TRBV11-2 | NA | TGTGCCAGTAGGCTCCTGAGGGGAGACGCCAGCTCTGGGGCCAACGTCCTGACTTTC | CASRLLRGDASSGANVLTF
TRBJ1-3 | NA | TRBV24-1 | NA | TGTGCCACCAGTGGTCCCCAGAGGCCCTCTGGAAACACCATATATTTT | CATSGPQRPSGNTIYF
TRBJ2-2 | NA | TRBV30 | NA | TGTGCCTGGATCCGCGGGGACCATAACACCGGGGAGCTGTTTTTT | CAWIRGDHNTGELFF
TRBJ2-7 | NA | TRBV5-1 | NA | TGCGCCAGCAGCTTGGGATGGTCCTACGAGCAGTACTTC | CASSLGWSYEQYF
TRBJ1-2 | NA | TRBV7-2 | NA | TGTGCCAGCAGCTTAGCACCAGGGATTAGTGGCTACACCTTC | CASSLAPGISGYTF
TRBJ1-1 | NA | TRBV28 | NA | TGTGCCAGCAGCTTCCGGGGGCGCGCCACTGAAGCTTTCTTT | CASSFRGRATEAFF
TRBJ2-2 | NA | TRBV4-1 | NA | TGCGCCAGCACTTGGGGGCCCCTCACCGGGGAGCTGTTTTTT | CASTWGPLTGELFF
TRBJ1-5 | TRBD1 | TRBV18 | NA | TGTGCCAGCTCACCACAGGGGGCAAGCAATCAGCCCCAGCATTTT | CASSPQGASNQPQHF
TRBJ1-3 | NA | TRBV15 | NA | TGTGCCACCAGCTACGGTAGGACCTCCGGAAACACCATATATTTT | CATSYGRTSGNTIYF
TRBJ2-7 | TRBD1 | TRBV6-5 | NA | TGTGCCAGCAGTTCCCACGACAGGGTCTACGAGCAGTACTTC | CASSSHDRVYEQYF
TRBJ2-3 | NA | TRBV11-2 | once | TGTGCCAGCAGCTTAGTCCCAGGCAGTCTCACAGATACGCAGTATTTT | CASSLVPGSLTDTQYF
TRBJ1-1 | NA | TRBV20-1 | NA | TGCAGTGCTAGGCTGGACACTGAAGCTTTCTTT | CSARLDTEAFF